This passage covers 13 T cell receptor beta chains from one sample sequenced in a study of T cells in Graves' hyperthyroidism and ophthalmopathy. RNA transcripts provided the source from which TCR beta CDR3 regions were amplified. Initially, a first-round RT-PCR of the TCR CDR3 employed the HTBI primer set. MiXCR was run by TCRdb on the multiplex PCR reads, yielding one entry per CDR3 protein. The sample records a few hundred thousand distinct CDR3 sequences, approximately 15% being singletons. The sequenced sample was blood. The receptors here all came from a woman aged 18-29 years with Graves' hyperthyroidism that later progressed to Graves' ophthalmopathy.

This clonotype was seen repeatedly, ten times or more. The chain combines TRBV20-1 with TRBJ1-6, with D perhaps TRBD1 (5 bases). Germline V gene data show CDR1 as DFQATT and CDR2 as SNEGSKA (reference sequence). This CDR3 has 15 residues. Between the trimmed V and J ends, which lost 1 base and 7 bases, there was a span of 14 bases. This CDR3 is CSARGGLGRNSPLHF. In DNA form, the CDR3 reads TGCAGTGCTAGAGGGGGGTTGGGGAGAAATTCACCCCTCCACTTT.

The table lists this clonotype with many counts. V is TRBV7-9 and J is TRBJ2-7; D is ambiguous. Between the trimmed V and J ends, which lost 5 bases and 0 bases, there was a span of 8 bases. Germline lookup yields CDR1 SEHNR and CDR2 FQNEAQ (reference sequence). CDR3 length: 13 residues. CDR3 sequence (DNA): TGTGCCAGCAGCCCGGACGTCTCCTACGAGCAGTACTTC. Its protein product is CASSPDVSYEQYF. Full variable domain (rest looked up from reference TRBV7-9 and TRBJ2-7): DTGVSQNPRHKITKRGQNVTFRCDPISEHNRLYWYRQTLGQGPEFLTYFQNEAQLEKSRLLSDRFSAERPKGSFSTLEIQRTEQGDSAMYLCASSPDVSYEQYFGPGTRLTVT.

This chain connects TRBV27 to TRBJ2-3; the D gene is possibly TRBD2 (6 bases). The germline V gene has CDR1 MNHEY and CDR2 SMNVEV (reference sequence). V was cut by 6 bases and J by 2 bases, with 12 bases left in between. The CDR3 runs 14 residues. The CDR3: CASRGLISTDTQYF. CDR3 coding DNA: TGTGCCAGCAGGGGACTCATTTCCACAGATACGCAGTATTTT.

This clonotype was picked up many times. V usage is TRBV28 and J usage is TRBJ2-1; 12 nucleotides align to TRBD2. Germline CDR1 reads MDHEN; CDR2 reads SYDVKM. Trimming at V came to 5 bases and at J to 4 bases, leaving 3 bases not matched to a gene. CDR3 size: 15 residues. The CDR3 nucleotides are TGTGCCAGCAGTACGGGACTAGCGGGTTACAATGAGCAGTTCTTC. Translation: CASSTGLAGYNEQFF. Using reference TRBV28 and TRBJ2-1 for the parts outside the CDR3, the full variable domain is DVKVTQSSRYLVKRTGEKVFLECVQDMDHENMFWYRQDPGLGLRLIYFSYDVKMKEKGDIPEGYSVSREKKERFSLILESASTNQTSMYLCASSTGLAGYNEQFFGPGTRLTVL.

This clonotype was seen more than once but under ten times. The chain joins TRBV28 to TRBJ2-2; 10 nucleotides line up with TRBD1. The germline V gene encodes CDR1 MDHEN and CDR2 SYDVKM. CDR3 size: 16 residues. V gave up 5 bases and J gave up 5 bases; unmatched junction bases: 8. The chain's CDR3 is CASSADRGRVTGELFF. CDR3 DNA sequence: TGTGCCAGCAGTGCAGACAGGGGGCGAGTAACCGGGGAGCTGTTTTTT.

This clonotype appeared a few times. The V gene is TRBV12-3 or TRBV12-4, the J gene TRBJ1-5; D remains unclear. CDR3 length: 12 residues. The germline V and J ends were trimmed by 3 bases and 10 bases, with 10 bases remaining between them. The DNA for the CDR3 is TGTGCCAGCAGTTTTTCCGAGCGACCCCAGCATTTT. It is translated as CASSFSERPQHF.

Ten or more counts support this clonotype. The chain recombines TRBV9 with TRBJ2-7, with a weak D call TRBD2 (6 bases). The CDR3 covers 13 residues. Germline V gene data show CDR1 as SGDLS and CDR2 as YYNGEE. V was clipped by 1 base and J by 7 bases, with 12 bases between them. The CDR3, as DNA: TGTGCCAGCAGCGTATCAACGGGAGATGAGCAGTACTTC. It specifies CASSVSTGDEQYF.

The V gene is TRBV7-9, the J gene TRBJ1-6; 11 bases line up with TRBD1. Germline CDR1 reads SEHNR; CDR2 reads FQNEAQ (reference sequence). V trimming: 2 bases; J trimming: 13 bases; junction bases outside the gene matches: 4. The CDR3 runs 14 residues. In DNA form, the CDR3 reads TGTGCCAGCAGCTTATGGGACAGGGGGACCCCCCTCCACTTT. The encoded protein is CASSLWDRGTPLHF.

There are many counts of this clonotype. The genes are TRBV20-1 and TRBJ2-1; 7 bases are shared with TRBD2. V gave up 3 bases and J gave up 9 bases; unmatched junction bases: 14. The length of the CDR3 is 15 residues. Germline lookup yields CDR1 DFQATT and CDR2 SNEGSKA (reference sequence). The CDR3 bases are TGCAGTGCTAGTAGTGCGGGAGCTATTGGGGGTGAGCAGTTCTTC. Translation gives CSASSAGAIGGEQFF.

With regard to this clonotype: A much larger clone lies a single base off, so this may be a read error. This sequence joins TRBV24-1 and TRBJ2-3; D unclear. The V end was cut by 4 bases, the J end by 2 bases, with 9 bases between. This CDR3 has 14 amino acids. Germline loops: CDR1 KGHDR, CDR2 SFDVKD. The CDR3: CATSEKVHTDTQYF. In nucleotides, the CDR3 is TGTGCCACCAGTGAGAAGGTTCACACAGATACGCAGTATTTT.

The chain employs TRBV5-1 and TRBJ1-4; a possible D gene is TRBD1 (5 bases). Germline values: CDR1 SGHRS, CDR2 YFSETQ. The CDR3 spans 16 residues. V was pared by 0 bases and J by 2 bases, with 11 bases between. CDR3 DNA: TGCGCCAGCAGCTTGGAGGGGTTATTGACTAATGAAAAACTGTTTTTT. It encodes CASSLEGLLTNEKLFF.

The table lists this clonotype with many counts. The V call is TRBV11-2, the J call TRBJ2-1, with 11 bases fitting TRBD2. Germline V gene sequence: CDR1 SGHAT, CDR2 FQNNGV. Trimming took 4 bases from V and 8 from J; bases not matched to a gene: 7. CDR3 length: 15 residues. The DNA of the CDR3 is TGTGCCAGCAGCTATAGCGGGAGGGCCCCTGATGAGCAGTTCTTC. Translation: CASSYSGRAPDEQFF.

This clonotype was picked up a small number of times. In DNA, the CDR3 is TGTGCCAGCAGTTCCGGGACTAGCGGAACAGATACGCAGTATTTT. Its translation is CASSSGTSGTDTQYF. The rearrangement links TRBV6-2 or TRBV6-3 to TRBJ2-3, with TRBD2 identical over 11 bases. After removal of 4 bases from V and 3 bases from J, the junction contained 3 bases not matched to a gene. CDR3 length: 15 amino acids. Looked up from germline, CDR1 is MNHEY and CDR2 is SVGEGT.